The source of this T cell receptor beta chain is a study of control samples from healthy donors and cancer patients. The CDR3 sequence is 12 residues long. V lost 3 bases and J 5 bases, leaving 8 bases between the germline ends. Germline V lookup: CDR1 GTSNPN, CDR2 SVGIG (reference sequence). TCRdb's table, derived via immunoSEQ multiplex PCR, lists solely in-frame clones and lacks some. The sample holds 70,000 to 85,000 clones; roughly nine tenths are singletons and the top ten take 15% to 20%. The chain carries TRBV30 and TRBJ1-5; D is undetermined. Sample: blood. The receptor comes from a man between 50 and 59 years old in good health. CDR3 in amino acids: CAWSPQDQPQHF. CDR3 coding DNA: TGTGCCTGGAGCCCCCAAGATCAGCCCCAGCATTTT.